The 3 T cell receptor beta chains presented below share a single source sample, sequenced in a study of post-analysis software for immune sequencing data. Regarding the study as a whole: Relative to controls, patients had a few TRBV segments at higher frequency, with TRBV5-6, TRBV5-1 and TRBV20-1 among these.

For these receptors, no antigen is known. Unique-molecular-identifier-tagged TCR beta cDNA libraries were used. TCRdb analysed the PCR reads with MiXCR anew, one entry per CDR3 protein. Counted here are roughly 650,000 distinct CDR3 sequences, 59% occurring once; the ten biggest clones make up about 11%. Sample: blood. Receptors originate from a girl aged 2 to 10 with multiple sclerosis.

The chain joins TRBV20-1 to TRBJ2-1; 11 bases agree with TRBD2. The CDR3 sequence is 16 residues long. Germline lookup yields CDR1 DFQATT and CDR2 SNEGSKA (reference sequence). J lost 6 bases, V lost 3 bases, and 10 bases had no gene match. The CDR3 DNA reads TGCAGTGCTAGCAATATACTAGCGGGAGTTTCCAATGAGCAGTTCTTC. Translated, it gives CSASNILAGVSNEQFF.

The V and J genes are TRBV4-1 and TRBJ2-1, with TRBD1 matching over 7 bases. The J segment lost 5 bases and the V segment lost 4 bases, leaving 8 bases of the junction unmatched. This CDR3 is 15 amino acids long. In germline, CDR1 is MGHRA, CDR2 YSYEKL. The CDR3 region has the DNA TGCGCCAGCAGCCTCATACCGGGACAGCACAATGAGCAGTTCTTC. This encodes CASSLIPGQHNEQFF.

The chain employs TRBV11-2 and TRBJ1-4, with a tentative D call TRBD1 (5 bases). Germline CDR1 is SGHAT and CDR2 is FQNNGV. V lost 5 bases and J lost 5, with 12 bases in between. The CDR3 sequence is 14 residues long. CDR3 sequence: CASSPGPGNEKLFF. The CDR3 DNA follows: TGTGCCAGCAGCCCGGGACCCGGGAATGAAAAACTGTTTTTT.